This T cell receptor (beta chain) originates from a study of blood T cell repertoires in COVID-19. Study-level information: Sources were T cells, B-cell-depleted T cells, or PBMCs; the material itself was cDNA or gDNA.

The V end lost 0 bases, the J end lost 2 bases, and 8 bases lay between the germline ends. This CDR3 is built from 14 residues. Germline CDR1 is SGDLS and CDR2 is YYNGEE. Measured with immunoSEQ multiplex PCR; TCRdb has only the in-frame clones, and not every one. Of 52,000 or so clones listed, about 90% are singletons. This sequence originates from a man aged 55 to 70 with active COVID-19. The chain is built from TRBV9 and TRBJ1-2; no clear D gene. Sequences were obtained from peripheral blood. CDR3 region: CASSVGTENYGYTF. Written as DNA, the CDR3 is TGTGCCAGCAGCGTAGGAACAGAAAACTATGGCTACACCTTC.